A single sample is the source of the 15 T cell receptor beta chains below, sequenced in a study of blood T cell repertoires in COVID-19. Sequencing used immunoSEQ multiplex PCR; TCRdb keeps in-frame clones, though not all of them. The table shows 170,000 or so clones, with around 80% occurring only once. The sequencing sample was made of peripheral blood. These receptors all come from a woman aged 55 to 70 with acute or convalescent COVID-19.

This clone was seen a handful of times. The chain employs TRBV28 and TRBJ1-2; 7 bases match TRBD1. The V gene end was trimmed by 2 bases and the J gene end by 2 bases; junction bases not matched to a gene: 8. This CDR3 region has 16 residues. Germline CDR1 and CDR2: MDHEN and SYDVKM. The CDR3 DNA follows: TGTGCCAGCAGTTTAACGGGGTCAGGGGGGAACTATGGCTACACCTTC. Its protein product is CASSLTGSGGNYGYTF.

V gene TRBV10-1 combines with J gene TRBJ2-5; D remains ambiguous. This CDR3 spans 14 amino acids. Germline values: CDR1 WNHNN, CDR2 SYGVQD (reference sequence). V was clipped by 2 bases and J by 5 bases, with 12 bases between them. DNA of the CDR3: TGCGCCAGCAGTGAGAACGGCCGGCGGGAGACCCAGTACTTC. Encoded protein: CASSENGRRETQYF.

This sequence joins TRBV6-5 and TRBJ2-7, with 7 nucleotides matching TRBD1. This CDR3 is 13 amino acids long. Unmatched junction bases numbered 6, after V lost 4 bases and J lost 6 bases. Germline CDR1 and CDR2: MNHEY and SVGAGI. In nucleotides, the CDR3 is TGTGCCAGCAGTTCTAGGACAGGTGGCGAGCAGTACTTC. Translated, it gives CASSSRTGGEQYF.

The chain uses TRBV5-5 and TRBJ2-5; a weak D match, TRBD1 (6 bases). The germline V and J ends were trimmed by 0 bases and 5 bases, with 14 bases remaining between them. This CDR3 contains 15 residues. CDR1 and CDR2 (germline): SGHKS, YYEKEE (reference sequence). Written as DNA, the CDR3 is TGTGCCAGCAGCTTGGGGACAGTACAAGGGGAGACCCAGTACTTC. Translated, it gives CASSLGTVQGETQYF.

The count of this clone is one. V usage is TRBV5-1 and J usage is TRBJ2-4; D remains ambiguous. This CDR3 is built from 12 residues. Germline V gives CDR1 SGHRS, CDR2 YFSETQ. V lost 4 bases, J lost 6 bases, and 8 bases lay in between. This CDR3 is CASSPPSNIQYF. CDR3 DNA: TGCGCCAGCAGCCCCCCATCAAACATTCAGTACTTC.

The rearrangement uses TRBV4-2 and TRBJ1-5; no clear D gene. The germline V gene encodes CDR1 LGHNA and CDR2 YNFKEQ. The CDR3 sequence is 13 residues long. Between the trimmed V and J ends, which lost 1 base and 5 bases, there was a span of 6 bases. The CDR3 loop is CASSQGLYQPQHF. The CDR3 coding sequence is TGTGCCAGCAGCCAAGGACTATATCAGCCCCAGCATTTT.

The chain combines TRBV25-1 with TRBJ1-6, with D possibly TRBD1 on 5 matching bases. Germline CDR1 and CDR2: MGHDK and SYGVNS. The V gene lost 7 bases and the J gene lost 9 bases, with 16 bases spanning the gap. The CDR3 covers 14 residues. CDR3 DNA sequence: TGTGCCAGCACCCGCCGGGGGTGGGGTTCACCCCTCCACTTT. Its translation is CASTRRGWGSPLHF.

The chain links TRBV6-1 to TRBJ2-4; D may be TRBD2 (7 bases). The CDR3 consists of 15 residues. Germline V gene data show CDR1 as MNHNS and CDR2 as SASEGT. V gave up 5 bases and J gave up 3 bases, with 14 bases separating them. This chain's CDR3 is CASSPGEGVKNIQYF. The CDR3, as DNA: TGTGCCAGCAGTCCCGGGGAGGGGGTCAAAAACATTCAGTACTTC.

The genes are TRBV30 and TRBJ1-5; a weak D match, TRBD1 (5 bases). Trimming pared 0 bases from V and 5 bases from J, leaving 8 bases between. In germline, CDR1 is GTSNPN, CDR2 SVGIG (reference sequence). The CDR3 consists of 13 residues. CDR3 sequence: CAWSVGRDQPQHF. DNA of the CDR3: TGTGCCTGGAGTGTAGGCAGGGATCAGCCCCAGCATTTT.

Here the CDR3 reads CASSIFSDQPQHF. In DNA form, the CDR3 reads TGTGCCAGTAGTATTTTTTCTGATCAGCCCCAGCATTTT. The chain uses TRBV19 and TRBJ1-5; D unresolved. The CDR3 extends over 13 amino acids. V was clipped by 3 bases and J by 5 bases, with 8 bases between them. CDR1 and CDR2 from the germline V gene are LNHDA and SQIVND (reference sequence).

This sequence joins TRBV6-5 and TRBJ2-1; 8 bases align to TRBD2. Per the germline V gene, CDR1 is MNHEY and CDR2 is SVGAGI. With V trimmed by 7 bases and J by 6 bases, 8 bases remained unmatched. The CDR3 consists of 14 residues. CDR3 nucleotides: TGTGCCAGCAAAGGCGGGGGGCCGACCAATGAGCAGTTCTTC. This gives the protein CASKGGGPTNEQFF.

The genes are TRBV5-1 and TRBJ1-1, with 8 bases that match TRBD1. The trim removed 0 bases at V and 6 bases at J, leaving 7 bases unmatched. Germline V gene data show CDR1 as SGHRS and CDR2 as YFSETQ. The CDR3 covers 15 residues. The DNA for the CDR3 is TGCGCCAGCAGCTTGGCAGGGGGCTTCGTGGCTGAAGCTTTCTTT. Translating gives CASSLAGGFVAEAFF.

The CDR3 spells CASSQEREGVTNYGYTF. The CDR3 DNA reads as TGTGCCAGCAGCCAAGAAAGGGAAGGGGTCACTAACTATGGCTACACCTTC. This chain uses TRBV3-1 (or the pseudogene TRBV3-2) with TRBJ1-2; D perhaps matches TRBD1 (5 bases). This CDR3 is built from 17 residues. The V gene's germline CDR1 is LGHDT and CDR2 YNNKEL (reference sequence). V lost 0 bases, J lost 0 bases, and 14 bases lay in between.

A note on this clone: In the same sample, other DNA sequences code for this CDR3. J is TRBJ2-5 and V is TRBV18; TRBD1 matches at 7 bases. J was trimmed by 2 bases and V by 6 bases; bases with no gene match: 3. CDR3 length equals 13 residues. Germline values: CDR1 KGHSH, CDR2 LQKENI. The CDR3 DNA is TGTGCCAGCTCGCCGGGACAGCAAGAGACCCAGTACTTC. Translating gives CASSPGQQETQYF.

This clone was seen once. The rearrangement joins TRBV5-1 to TRBJ2-1; 11 bases align to TRBD1. Trimming at V came to 4 bases and at J to 7 bases, leaving 10 bases not matched to a gene. CDR1 and CDR2 from the germline V gene are SGHRS and YFSETQ. This CDR3 is 16 amino acids long. CDR3 nucleotide sequence: TGCGCCAGCAGCCTTACCGGGACAGGGGGTCCTAATGAGCAGTTCTTC. It yields the protein CASSLTGTGGPNEQFF.